The text below deals with one T cell receptor (beta chain). Its specificity is not known. The data were obtained in a study of T cell responses to AZD1222 COVID-19 vaccine. Study results and limitations: Mostly white British, mostly female donors; authors suggested clonal diversity may be underestimated. Along spike, vaccine-associated CD4 TCRs were found throughout, with dominance at 160-218 and 743-854. Seropositivity was recorded at baseline in only 6 or 7 AZD1222 recipients. Increases in Spike-specific TCR breadth and depth were seen after two AZD1222 doses.

TCRdb's table, derived via immunoSEQ multiplex PCR, lists solely in-frame clones and lacks some. The table records about 150,000 clones, around 90% of them present only once. This CDR3 spans 14 amino acids. Germline V gene data show CDR1 as SGHVS and CDR2 as FQNEAQ. V shed 4 bases and J shed 11 bases, with 20 bases lying between them. V gene TRBV7-8 combines with J gene TRBJ1-1, with D possibly being TRBD1 (6 bases). Sequencing used peripheral blood, obtained on day 0 of AZD1222 vaccination. This sequence was found in an adult in good health. CDR3 nucleotides: TGTGCCAGCAGCTCGGGATCGAGCGGGGGCAGCGCTTTCTTT. This codes for CASSSGSSGGSAFF.